This TCR beta chain came from a study of blood T cell repertoires in COVID-19. On the study more broadly: Acute-phase and convalescent COVID-19 samples originated in the United States, Italy and Spain.

The germline V gene encodes CDR1 MNHEY and CDR2 SVGAGI. The V end lost 4 bases, the J end lost 1 base, and 16 bases lay between the germline ends. The CDR3 length is 16 residues. Sequencing was performed with immunoSEQ multiplex PCR; in TCRdb, only in-frame clones are kept and a portion is missing. The data show about 110,000 clones, approximately 88% seen once. This rearrangement joins TRBV6-5 to TRBJ2-5; tentative D call: TRBD1 (5 bases). The sequence was collected from a human donor in a cohort sampled during active COVID-19. Sequencing was carried out using peripheral blood. In DNA form, the CDR3 reads TGTGCCAGCAGTTCGAAGGGTAGGGGTCCCCAAGAGACCCAGTACTTC. Translated, it gives CASSSKGRGPQETQYF.